A single sample gave rise to the 6 T cell receptor beta chains below, sequenced in a study of T cell responses to AZD1222 COVID-19 vaccine. Data came from immunoSEQ multiplex PCR; TCRdb stores just in-frame clones and leaves some out. Among 13,000 to 15,000 clones, less than 85% were seen once, and the ten largest hold about two fifths. The sequencing used peripheral blood, collected 28 days after the second AZD1222 dose. These receptors came from an adult who received the AZD1222 COVID-19 vaccine.

The CDR3 sequence: CASSPAFRTEAFF. DNA for the CDR3: TGTGCCAGTAGTCCGGCCTTTAGGACTGAAGCTTTCTTT. The chain recombines TRBV19 with TRBJ1-1, with no clear D. CDR1 and CDR2 (germline): LNHDA, SQIVND (reference sequence). V lost 5 bases to trimming and J lost 5 bases, with 12 bases between them. The CDR3 sequence is 13 residues long.

The V gene is TRBV19, the J gene TRBJ1-1; TRBD1 aligns across 9 bases. Per germline, CDR1 LNHDA and CDR2 SQIVND (reference sequence). V lost 5 bases to trimming and J lost 0 bases; unmatched junction nucleotides: 7. The CDR3 contains 16 residues. Here the CDR3 DNA reads TGTGCCAGTAGTCCCTCACAGGGGGCTATGAACACTGAAGCTTTCTTT. It translates to CASSPSQGAMNTEAFF.

This chain uses TRBV15 with TRBJ2-1; 11 bases line up with TRBD2. The CDR3 length is 16 residues. V lost 0 bases to trimming and J lost 15 bases; unmatched junction nucleotides: 13. Germline V gene sequence: CDR1 LNHNV, CDR2 YYDKDF (reference sequence). The CDR3 reads CATSRDYRGTSGTRFF. In DNA form, the CDR3 reads TGTGCCACCAGCAGAGATTATCGCGGGACTAGCGGAACCAGGTTCTTC.

V gene TRBV27 combines with J gene TRBJ2-2; 11 nucleotides agree with TRBD2. The CDR3 has 15 amino acids. Germline CDR1 MNHEY, CDR2 SMNVEV (reference sequence). Trimming removed 4 bases from V and 6 bases from J; junction bases left unmatched: 4. The chain's CDR3 is CASSSRLAGSGELFF. CDR3 nucleotides: TGTGCCAGCAGTTCCCGACTAGCGGGATCCGGGGAGCTGTTTTTT.

This chain connects TRBV19 to TRBJ2-7; TRBD2 is a possible D gene (6 bases). This CDR3 has 17 residues. Trimming took 4 bases from V and 6 from J, leaving 25 bases between them. Germline CDR1 is LNHDA and CDR2 is SQIVND (reference sequence). The CDR3 DNA follows: TGTGCCAGTAGTAGAGAGAGCCCTTTGACTAGATTGGGCGAGCAGTACTTC. Encoded protein: CASSRESPLTRLGEQYF.

This clone was seen once. The chain employs TRBV7-3 and TRBJ2-3, with 10 bases fitting TRBD2. The germline gives CDR1 SGHTA, CDR2 FQGTGA. This CDR3 is built from 18 residues. V dropped 1 base and J dropped 0; count of bases not matched to a gene: 7. The CDR3 DNA reads TGTGCCAGCAGCTTAAGGCCTAGCGGGGGACCGAGCACAGATACGCAGTATTTT. This sequence encodes CASSLRPSGGPSTDTQYF.